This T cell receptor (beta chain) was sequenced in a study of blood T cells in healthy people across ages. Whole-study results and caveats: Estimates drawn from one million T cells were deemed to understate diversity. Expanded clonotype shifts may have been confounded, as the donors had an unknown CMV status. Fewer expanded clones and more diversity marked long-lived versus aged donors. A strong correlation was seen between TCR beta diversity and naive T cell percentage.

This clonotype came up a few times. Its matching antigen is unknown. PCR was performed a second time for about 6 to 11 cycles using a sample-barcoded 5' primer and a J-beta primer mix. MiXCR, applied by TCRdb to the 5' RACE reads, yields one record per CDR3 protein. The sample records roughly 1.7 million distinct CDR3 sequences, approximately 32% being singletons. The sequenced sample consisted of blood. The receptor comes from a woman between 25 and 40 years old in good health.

CDR3 sequence: CASSQTHPDRASYNEQFF. CDR3 in DNA: TGTGCCAGCAGCCAAACTCACCCGGACAGGGCCAGCTACAATGAGCAGTTCTTC. The chain combines TRBV7-9 with TRBJ2-1, with 8 bases fitting TRBD1. In germline, CDR1 is SEHNR, CDR2 FQNEAQ (reference sequence). The trim removed 5 bases at V and 3 bases at J, leaving 15 bases unmatched. The CDR3 is 18 amino acids.